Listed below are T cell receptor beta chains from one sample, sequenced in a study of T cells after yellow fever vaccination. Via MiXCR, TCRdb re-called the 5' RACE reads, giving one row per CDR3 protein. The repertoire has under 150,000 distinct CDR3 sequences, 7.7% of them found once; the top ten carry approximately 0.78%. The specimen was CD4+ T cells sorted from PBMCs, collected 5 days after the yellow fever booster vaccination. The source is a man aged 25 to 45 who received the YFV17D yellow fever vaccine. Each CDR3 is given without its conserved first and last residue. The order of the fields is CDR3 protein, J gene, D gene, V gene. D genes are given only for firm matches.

CDR3aa: ASRLTSGRGGWNEQF; j_gene: TRBJ2-1; d_gene: TRBD2; v_gene: TRBV28
CDR3aa: ASSAGAIRNTQY; j_gene: TRBJ2-3; d_gene: NA; v_gene: TRBV7-2
CDR3aa: ASSLRTTGRIYNEQF; j_gene: TRBJ2-1; d_gene: NA; v_gene: TRBV5-1
CDR3aa: ASAPFRLTSGRIDEQY; j_gene: TRBJ2-7; d_gene: TRBD2; v_gene: TRBV18
CDR3aa: ASSSQVGETQY; j_gene: TRBJ2-5; d_gene: NA; v_gene: TRBV5-4
CDR3aa: AWSVRREKLF; j_gene: TRBJ1-4; d_gene: NA; v_gene: TRBV30
CDR3aa: ASSVAGEEDTQY; j_gene: TRBJ2-3; d_gene: NA; v_gene: TRBV9
CDR3aa: ASSYRGHTGELF; j_gene: TRBJ2-2; d_gene: TRBD1; v_gene: TRBV28
CDR3aa: ASSTPSGTDTQY; j_gene: TRBJ2-3; d_gene: NA; v_gene: TRBV6-2/TRBV6-3
CDR3aa: ASSVATSGSRETQY; j_gene: TRBJ2-5; d_gene: TRBD2; v_gene: TRBV9
CDR3aa: ASSSDKEQF; j_gene: TRBJ2-1; d_gene: NA; v_gene: TRBV5-4
CDR3aa: ASRHPQDEKLF; j_gene: TRBJ1-4; d_gene: NA; v_gene: TRBV6-1
CDR3aa: SARDLAGGPYNEQF; j_gene: TRBJ2-1; d_gene: TRBD2; v_gene: TRBV20-1
CDR3aa: ASSLVLAGEQY; j_gene: TRBJ2-7; d_gene: TRBD2; v_gene: TRBV7-2
CDR3aa: ASSLPSGGYEQF; j_gene: TRBJ2-1; d_gene: TRBD2; v_gene: TRBV5-1
CDR3aa: ASSLFWGPSNQPQH; j_gene: TRBJ1-5; d_gene: NA; v_gene: TRBV27
CDR3aa: ASSPRRPRDTAFSYEQY; j_gene: TRBJ2-7; d_gene: NA; v_gene: TRBV11-2
CDR3aa: ASSTPAAGGNEQY; j_gene: TRBJ2-7; d_gene: TRBD1; v_gene: TRBV28
CDR3aa: ASSLLGGASYNEQF; j_gene: TRBJ2-1; d_gene: NA; v_gene: TRBV7-3
CDR3aa: ASSHSRQTSGPVGEQF; j_gene: TRBJ2-1; d_gene: TRBD2; v_gene: TRBV6-2/TRBV6-3
CDR3aa: SVGTSEFF; j_gene: TRBJ2-1; d_gene: TRBD2; v_gene: TRBV29-1
CDR3aa: ASSLGAVTDTQY; j_gene: TRBJ2-3; d_gene: NA; v_gene: TRBV12-3/TRBV12-4
CDR3aa: ASSLASRNEKPF; j_gene: TRBJ1-4; d_gene: NA; v_gene: TRBV4-3
CDR3aa: ASSPRLKETQY; j_gene: TRBJ2-5; d_gene: NA; v_gene: TRBV9
CDR3aa: ASSSDGRPF; j_gene: TRBJ2-1; d_gene: NA; v_gene: TRBV5-6
CDR3aa: ASSYSGSYEQY; j_gene: TRBJ2-7; d_gene: TRBD2; v_gene: TRBV7-2
CDR3aa: ASSLMVGTSEYEQY; j_gene: TRBJ2-7; d_gene: TRBD2; v_gene: TRBV7-2
CDR3aa: ASSLAGSNEQF; j_gene: TRBJ2-1; d_gene: NA; v_gene: TRBV5-1
CDR3aa: ASSLVVRSEQF; j_gene: TRBJ2-1; d_gene: NA; v_gene: TRBV5-5
CDR3aa: ASSPRTGGTYEQY; j_gene: TRBJ2-7; d_gene: TRBD1; v_gene: TRBV12-3/TRBV12-4
CDR3aa: ASSSPGLALGVVF; j_gene: TRBJ2-1; d_gene: TRBD2; v_gene: TRBV7-2
CDR3aa: ASSAGTGTAKNIQY; j_gene: TRBJ2-4; d_gene: TRBD1; v_gene: TRBV5-4